The 19 T cell receptor beta chains below come from one sample, sequenced in a study of identical twins. TCRdb ran MiXCR on the 5' RACE reads and lists one entry per CDR3 protein. The profile shows 500,000 or so distinct CDR3 sequences, 20% to 25% of them singletons. The same sample was also used in a study of T cells expressing NK-cell markers.

The sample comprised CD4+ T cells sorted from blood. These receptors were collected from a young woman in good health.

V is TRBV12-3 or TRBV12-4 and J is TRBJ1-2; D is uncertain. The CDR3 runs to 12 residues. Trimming took off 2 bases at V and 5 bases at J, with 6 bases between the two ends. CDR3 amino acids: CASSLFEYGYTF. The CDR3, as DNA: TGTGCCAGCAGTTTATTTGAATATGGCTACACCTTC.

The CDR3 nucleotides read TGCAGTGCTAGCCAGTATCTAGCGGGGACCTCCCCTAGCACAGATACGCAGTATTTT. Translation: CSASQYLAGTSPSTDTQYF. V is TRBV20-1 and J is TRBJ2-3; 9 bases fit TRBD2. CDR1 and CDR2 (germline): DFQATT, SNEGSKA (reference sequence). There are 19 residues in the CDR3. J gave up 0 bases and V 3 bases, and 16 bases lay outside the gene matches.

A few counts support this clonotype. The gene calls are TRBV10-3 and TRBJ2-6, with 7 nucleotides matching TRBD1. CDR1 and CDR2 (germline): ENHRY, SYGVKD. V gave up 5 bases and J gave up 4 bases; unmatched junction bases: 5. The CDR3 is made up of 15 amino acids. CDR3 sequence (DNA): TGTGCCATCAGTTTGACAGGGTCGGGGGCCAACGTCCTGACTTTC. This sequence encodes CAISLTGSGANVLTF.

The chain recombines TRBV20-1 with TRBJ2-5; 8 bases are a match to TRBD2. The length of the CDR3 is 14 residues. V was clipped by 6 bases and J by 4 bases; unmatched bases: 10. Germline CDR1 DFQATT, CDR2 SNEGSKA (reference sequence). The CDR3 region is CSAGRGGDRETQYF. The CDR3 nucleotides are TGCAGTGCGGGACGGGGGGGCGACAGAGAGACCCAGTACTTC.

This clonotype has a handful of counts. The chain employs TRBV5-1 and TRBJ2-5; D possibly corresponds to TRBD1 (5 bases). The CDR3 extends over 12 amino acids. Germline loops: CDR1 SGHRS, CDR2 YFSETQ. Trimming pared 6 bases from V and 4 bases from J, leaving 10 bases between. CDR3 in amino acids: CASTRVGETQYF. The CDR3 bases are TGCGCCAGCACCAGGGTTGGAGAGACCCAGTACTTC.

This clonotype was counted a few times. The chain couples TRBV20-1 to TRBJ2-6, with D perhaps TRBD1 or TRBD2 (6 bases each). This CDR3 region has 15 residues. The germline gives CDR1 DFQATT, CDR2 SNEGSKA (reference sequence). Trimming pared 1 base from V and 4 bases from J, leaving 11 bases between. CDR3 DNA: TGCAGTGCTAGAGTTGGGGGGCCCGGGGCCAACGTCCTGACTTTC. This encodes CSARVGGPGANVLTF.

This clonotype was observed a handful of times. The chain links TRBV18 to TRBJ1-1; D possibly corresponds to TRBD1 (5 bases). V was pared by 3 bases and J by 4 bases, with 12 bases between. The V gene's germline CDR1 is KGHSH and CDR2 LQKENI. This CDR3 spans 14 amino acids. CDR3: CASSPRGGTTEAFF. The DNA for the CDR3 is TGTGCCAGCTCACCTAGGGGAGGGACCACTGAAGCTTTCTTT.

The J gene is TRBJ2-7, the V gene TRBV7-9, with a possible D match to TRBD1 (6 bases). V was cut by 6 bases and J by 1 base, with 10 bases left in between. Germline V gene lookup returns CDR1 SEHNR and CDR2 FQNEAQ (reference sequence). The CDR3 extends over 13 amino acids. CDR3 protein: CASRSGTSYEQYF. CDR3 sequence (DNA): TGTGCCAGCAGGTCCGGGACATCCTACGAGCAGTACTTC.

This clonotype turned up a few times. The chain recombines TRBV5-6 with TRBJ2-1; the D call may be TRBD1 or TRBD2 (6 bases each). Trimming pared 10 bases from V and 10 bases from J, leaving 18 bases between. Germline assignment: CDR1 SGHDT and CDR2 YYEEEE. The CDR3 loop spans 12 amino acids. The CDR3 nucleotides read TGTGCCGTGCGGAGGGAAGGGGGGGAGCAGTTCTTC. Protein: CAVRREGGEQFF.

The chain is built from TRBV7-9 and TRBJ2-3; TRBD2 agrees at 11 bases. The CDR3 totals 16 residues. V shed 2 bases, J shed 8 bases, and the junction held 9 bases outside the gene matches. Germline values: CDR1 SEHNR, CDR2 FQNEAQ (reference sequence). The CDR3 protein is CASSLPGLAVRGTQYF. CDR3 DNA: TGTGCCAGCAGCTTACCGGGACTAGCGGTTCGGGGTACGCAGTATTTT.

This chain connects TRBV20-1 to TRBJ1-1; D remains ambiguous. Trimming stripped 5 bases from V and 2 bases from J, with 18 bases between. Germline V gene lookup returns CDR1 DFQATT and CDR2 SNEGSKA (reference sequence). The CDR3 is made up of 15 amino acids. The CDR3 nucleotides read TGCAGTGCTCCAGAGGCGGTTTCGGGAAACACTGAAGCTTTCTTT. This sequence encodes CSAPEAVSGNTEAFF.

This clonotype was picked up a small number of times. This chain connects TRBV6-1 to TRBJ2-2; TRBD1 agrees at 9 bases. J gave up 3 bases and V 6 bases, and 8 bases lay outside the gene matches. This CDR3 has 16 amino acids. CDR1 is MNHNS, CDR2 SASEGT, per germline. The CDR3 DNA reads TGTGCCAGCAGGGGGGACAGGGCCCGGGACACCGGGGAGCTGTTTTTT. The encoded protein is CASRGDRARDTGELFF.

Concerning this clonotype itself: At one end the junction does not follow the germline gene, possibly because of a read error. The chain joins TRBV29-1 to TRBJ2-7; weak D call: TRBD2 (6 bases). The CDR3 has 13 amino acids. Germline assignment: CDR1 SQVTM and CDR2 ANQGSEA. This CDR3 is CSVEGGWAYDQYF. The CDR3 nucleotides are TGCAGCGTGGAGGGTGGATGGGCCTACGACCAGTACTTC.

The chain combines TRBV20-1 with TRBJ1-1, with a tentative D call TRBD1 (5 bases). The CDR3 has 14 residues. Between the trimmed V and J ends, which lost 5 bases and 6 bases, there was a span of 19 bases. In germline, CDR1 is DFQATT, CDR2 SNEGSKA (reference sequence). CDR3 coding DNA: TGCAGTGCTGGGGCCGGGAATATTGTCGCTGAAGCTTTCTTT. Its protein is CSAGAGNIVAEAFF.

This clonotype was found a few times. The gene calls are TRBV7-8 and TRBJ2-1; 10 positions match TRBD2. CDR1 is SGHVS, CDR2 FQNEAQ, per germline. The ends lost 5 bases at V and 9 bases at J; junction bases unmatched: 13. This CDR3 has 16 residues. The CDR3 is CASSPRQGLARGEQFF. CDR3 bases: TGTGCCAGCAGCCCCCGTCAGGGACTAGCGAGAGGTGAGCAGTTCTTC.

This clonotype showed up many times. The chain joins TRBV20-1 to TRBJ2-3; D ambiguous. CDR3 length: 12 residues. V was clipped by 4 bases and J by 3 bases, with 8 bases between them. CDR1 is DFQATT and CDR2 is SNEGSKA in the germline V gene (reference sequence). The CDR3 is CSATTGTDTQYF. The CDR3, as DNA: TGCAGTGCTACTACCGGGACAGATACGCAGTATTTT.

The V call is TRBV12-3 or TRBV12-4, the J call TRBJ2-5; 9 bases are shared with TRBD1. The length of the CDR3 is 14 residues. V was clipped by 7 bases and J by 4 bases; unmatched bases: 7. For the CDR3, the DNA is TGTGCCAGCACCCGGGACAGGGAGGGAGAGACCCAGTACTTC. It specifies CASTRDREGETQYF.

This clonotype has more than one count but fewer than ten. This sequence joins TRBV20-1 and TRBJ2-1, with TRBD2 matching over 8 bases. Germline values: CDR1 DFQATT, CDR2 SNEGSKA (reference sequence). The J segment lost 0 bases and the V segment lost 6 bases, leaving 7 bases of the junction unmatched. This CDR3 contains 15 residues. CDR3 loop: CSAKLAGVSYNEQFF. In DNA, the CDR3 is TGCAGTGCAAAGCTAGCGGGCGTCTCCTACAATGAGCAGTTCTTC.

This clonotype was recorded a few times. The chain employs TRBV29-1 and TRBJ2-1; D gene uncertain. V lost 4 bases and J 8 bases, leaving 15 bases between the germline ends. The length of the CDR3 is 13 residues. Germline V lookup: CDR1 SQVTM, CDR2 ANQGSEA. Here the CDR3 reads CSVGPPSAYEQFF. The CDR3 DNA reads as TGCAGCGTTGGCCCCCCCTCGGCCTATGAGCAGTTCTTC.